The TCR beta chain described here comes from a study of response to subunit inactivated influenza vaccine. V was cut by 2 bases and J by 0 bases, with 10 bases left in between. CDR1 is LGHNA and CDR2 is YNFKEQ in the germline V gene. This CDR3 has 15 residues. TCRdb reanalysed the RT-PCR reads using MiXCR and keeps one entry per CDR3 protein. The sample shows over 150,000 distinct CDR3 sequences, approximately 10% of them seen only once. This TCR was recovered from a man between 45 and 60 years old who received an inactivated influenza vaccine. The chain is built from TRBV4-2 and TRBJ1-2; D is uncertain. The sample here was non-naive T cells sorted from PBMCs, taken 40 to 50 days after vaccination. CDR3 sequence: CASSQSGSTNYGYTF. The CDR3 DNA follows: TGTGCCAGCAGCCAATCCGGCAGTACTAACTATGGCTACACCTTC.